This entry concerns a single T cell receptor beta chain. Template amounts of roughly 280 ng DNA, approximately 30,000 T cell genomes, were employed in unsorted PBMC replicate PCRs. Authors' analysis steps: ImmunoSEQ supplied junction-only sequences lacking quality scores, so filtering was different. The table came from immunoSEQ multiplex PCR; TCRdb's copy has only in-frame clones and leaves some out. V and J calls and clone size are those listed in that table; D and trimming were worked out from the DNA. Of approximately 500,000 clones listed, 79% are singletons. Caucasian adults living in Nashville, Tennessee, provided all samples. The sample is drawn from a study of shared clonotypes between healthy human individuals. The germline V gene has CDR1 LNHDA and CDR2 SQIVND (reference sequence). Trimming at V came to 3 bases and at J to 2 bases, leaving 4 bases not matched to a gene. The CDR3 consists of 14 residues.

This TCR was recovered from a woman aged 40 to 50 in good health. Some clones in this sample may be carry-over from other donors' samples. The rearrangement uses TRBV19 and TRBJ2-7; 7 bases agree with TRBD2. Sequenced sample: PBMCs. The CDR3 loop reads CASSMGGGAYEQYF. CDR3 DNA: TGTGCCAGTAGTATGGGCGGGGGAGCCTACGAGCAGTACTTC.